This TCR beta chain was identified in a study of response to subunit inactivated influenza vaccine. Notes on the study in general: Each seasonal flu vaccination may recruit only limited new T cells, authors suggested.

The germline V gene has CDR1 DFQATT and CDR2 SNEGSKA (reference sequence). Trimming removed 4 bases from V and 1 base from J, with 10 bases in between. The CDR3 spans 13 residues. Points on this clonotype: No antigen is known for it.

MiXCR was run by TCRdb on the RT-PCR reads, yielding one entry per CDR3 protein. There are about 500,000 distinct CDR3 sequences in the sample; about 7.2% occur only once, and around 13% lies in the top ten. The starting material was PBMCs from blood, obtained less than 25 months after vaccination. The receptor comes from a man aged 50 to 69 who received an inactivated influenza vaccine. V usage is TRBV20-1 and J usage is TRBJ2-5, with D perhaps matching TRBD1 (5 bases). CDR3 coding DNA: TGCAGTGCTAATTGGGGCCCCCAAGAGACCCAGTACTTC. The encoded protein is CSANWGPQETQYF.